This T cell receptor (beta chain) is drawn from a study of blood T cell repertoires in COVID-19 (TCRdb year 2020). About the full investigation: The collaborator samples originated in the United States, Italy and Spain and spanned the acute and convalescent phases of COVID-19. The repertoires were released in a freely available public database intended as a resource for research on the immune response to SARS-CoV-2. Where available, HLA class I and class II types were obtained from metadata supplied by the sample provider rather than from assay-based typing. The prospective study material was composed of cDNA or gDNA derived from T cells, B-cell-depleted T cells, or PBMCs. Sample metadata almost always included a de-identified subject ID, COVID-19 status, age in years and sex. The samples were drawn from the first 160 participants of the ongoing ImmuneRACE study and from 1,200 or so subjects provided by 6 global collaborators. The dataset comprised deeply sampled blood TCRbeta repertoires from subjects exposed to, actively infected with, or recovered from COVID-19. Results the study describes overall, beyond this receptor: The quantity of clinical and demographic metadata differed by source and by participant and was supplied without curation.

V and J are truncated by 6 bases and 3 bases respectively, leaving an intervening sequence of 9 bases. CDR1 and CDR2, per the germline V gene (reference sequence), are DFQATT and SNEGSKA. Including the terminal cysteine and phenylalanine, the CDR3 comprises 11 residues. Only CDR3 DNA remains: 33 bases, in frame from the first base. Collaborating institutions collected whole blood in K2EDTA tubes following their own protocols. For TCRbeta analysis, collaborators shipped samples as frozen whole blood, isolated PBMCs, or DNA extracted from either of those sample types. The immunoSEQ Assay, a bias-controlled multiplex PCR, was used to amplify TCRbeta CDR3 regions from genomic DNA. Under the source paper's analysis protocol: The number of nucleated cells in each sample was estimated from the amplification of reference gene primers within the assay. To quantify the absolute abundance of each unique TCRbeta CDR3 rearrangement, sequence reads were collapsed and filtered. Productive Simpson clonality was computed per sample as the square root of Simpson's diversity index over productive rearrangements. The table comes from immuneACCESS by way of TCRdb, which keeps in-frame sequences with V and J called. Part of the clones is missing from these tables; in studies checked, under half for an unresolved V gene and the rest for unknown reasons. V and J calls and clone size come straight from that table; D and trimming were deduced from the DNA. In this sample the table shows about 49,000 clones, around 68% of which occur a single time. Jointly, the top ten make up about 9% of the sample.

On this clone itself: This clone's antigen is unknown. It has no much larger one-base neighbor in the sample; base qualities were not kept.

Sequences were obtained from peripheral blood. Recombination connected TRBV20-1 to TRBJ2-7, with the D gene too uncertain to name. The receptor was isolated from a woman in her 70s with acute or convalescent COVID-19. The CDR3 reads CSAENLYEQYF. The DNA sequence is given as TGCAGTGCCGAGAACCTCTACGAGCAGTACTTC.